This T cell receptor (beta chain) is drawn from a study of T cell repertoires in cytomegalovirus infection (dated by TCRdb to about 2019). About the full investigation: Alongside well-studied HLA-B-restricted epitopes, the peptide stimulations were aimed at recently identified HLA-C-restricted CMV epitopes, whose presentation resists viral immunomodulation. Donor HLA type was relevant to the analysis, because carriage of CMV infection together with the matching HLA type was indicated by public TCR beta signatures. Results the study describes overall, beyond this receptor: The ex vivo response was dominated by HLA-C-restricted CMV-specific TCR beta clonotypes, and the single most frequent clonotype in two of eight donors was supplied by these HLA-C-restricted clonotypes. In both this cohort and an independent cohort of 350 or so donors, the cumulative frequency of public TCR beta family members distinguished carriers of CMV infection plus the relevant HLA type.

A word on this clonotype: The specificity of this receptor is unknown. The input lacks base qualities; no much larger clone sits a single base away.

The treatment or condition tag for this specimen amounts to: in vitro stimulation with specific CMV peptide epitopes to enrich CMV-specific T cells. V is cut by 3 bases and J by 2 bases, and the space between the germline ends is 4 bases. The germline V gene (reference sequence) yields DFQATT for CDR1 and SNEGSKA for CDR2. From the cysteine through the phenylalanine, the CDR3 covers 11 amino acids. Only the CDR3 DNA stays, 33 bases, in frame from base 1. This sample was sequenced with an Illumina HiSeq 1500. TCRdb itself trimmed the public reads at Q25 with fastp, ran MiXCR and retained productive beta chains. Rows with one shared CDR3 protein collapse into an entry with the most common genes and DNA. The sample data list around 770,000 distinct CDR3 sequences, and roughly 28% of these were observed just once. Around 12% of the sample is taken by the ten largest.

The starting material was cultured CD8+ T cells from PBMCs, obtained from culture after CMV antigen stimulation. This clonotype originated in a human donor in good health (CMV status not recorded). Some clones in this sample may be carry-over from other donors' samples. The chain couples TRBV20-1 to TRBJ2-5, with the D segment identity uncertain. Here the CDR3 is given as CSARRQETQYF. The nucleotide sequence reads as follows: TGCAGTGCTAGGAGGCAAGAGACCCAGTACTTC.